The source of this T cell receptor beta chain is a study of T cell changes during pregnancy in multiple sclerosis. Some clones are missing from TCRdb's copy, which holds only in-frame ones; the method was immunoSEQ multiplex PCR. Of around 38,000 clones in the sample, 92% are singletons; the top ten hold approximately 5%. V dropped 3 bases and J dropped 2 bases, with 9 bases sitting between them. The CDR3 is 14 amino acids. The germline CDR1 and CDR2 sequences are LNHDA and SQIVND (reference sequence). This material consisted of CD8+ T cells from peripheral blood mononuclear cells, taken in the third trimester of pregnancy. The sequence came from a female donor with multiple sclerosis, enrolled in a pregnancy study. V is TRBV19 and J is TRBJ2-3; D unresolved. CDR3 sequence reads: CASSIEPLTDTQYF. CDR3 DNA: TGTGCCAGTAGTATTGAGCCCCTCACAGATACGCAGTATTTT.